The present entry profiles one T cell receptor beta chain with its context. The data are from a study of shared T cell receptors in the human thymus. Trimming shortened V by 4 bases and J by 5 bases, and 15 bases separated the two germline ends. Germline V CDR1 and CDR2: SGHDT, YYEEEE. The CDR3 extends over 14 amino acids. Assay: immunoSEQ multiplex PCR; the TCRdb copy retains only in-frame clones and omits some. The sample yields 700,000 or so clones, approximately 83% seen once. These data were likewise used in another study, on human thymus T cells. That report adds: Surgeons resected thymus tissue during corrective heart surgery.

Sequenced material: thymocytes. The clonotype originates from a girl under three years old with a congenital heart defect. The chain couples TRBV5-6 to TRBJ1-2; D remains unclear. Here the CDR3 DNA reads TGTGCCAGCAGCCCTTGGATGTCGGGGTATGGCTACACCTTC. Its translation is CASSPWMSGYGYTF.